This TCR beta chain originates from a study of circulating and synovial CD4+ cells in juvenile arthritis. Trimming removed 5 bases from V and 5 bases from J; junction bases left unmatched: 9. This CDR3 spans 15 amino acids. The germline CDR1 and CDR2 sequences are SEHNR and FQNEAQ (reference sequence). Method: immunoSEQ multiplex PCR; TCRdb's copy keeps in-frame clones and lacks some. The sample lists about 1,500 clones, 95% to 96% occurring once. The sequence was obtained from a human donor with juvenile idiopathic arthritis. The material sequenced was CD4+ T cells from synovial fluid. The J gene is TRBJ2-3, the V gene TRBV7-9; TRBD1 agrees at 8 bases. The DNA of the CDR3 is TGTGCCAGCAGCCCACAGCAGGGGGCGGGAGATACGCAGTATTTT. Translating it yields CASSPQQGAGDTQYF.